This is a list of T cell receptor beta chains from one sample in a study of blood T cell repertoires in COVID-19. Produced via immunoSEQ multiplex PCR; TCRdb's table is partial and in-frame only. The sample has about 120,000 clones; 85% are singletons. The sample taken for sequencing was peripheral blood. These TCRs come from a man at least 80 years old with active or convalescent COVID-19. Both conserved end residues are part of each CDR3. The order of the fields is V gene, clone size, D gene, J gene, CDR3 protein, CDR3 DNA. A D gene is named only where the DNA matches it firmly. Some rows mark clone size as missing; the rest say once, few, many or name a class of expanded clone.

TRBV6-2/TRBV6-3	NA	TRBD1	TRBJ1-1	CASSYKGATTEAFF	TGTGCCAGCAGTTACAAGGGGGCCACCACTGAAGCTTTCTTT
TRBV11-2	NA	TRBD2	TRBJ2-7	CASSPIGTSYEQYF	TGTGCCAGCAGCCCTATAGGGACTAGCTACGAGCAGTACTTC
TRBV13	NA	NA	TRBJ1-5	CASSLGLGRNQPQHF	TGTGCCAGCAGCTTAGGCTTGGGCAGGAATCAGCCCCAGCATTTT
TRBV9	NA	TRBD1	TRBJ2-6	CASSVFMGIGTGGAGANVLTF	TGTGCCAGCAGCGTATTTATGGGGATAGGCACAGGGGGCGCTGGGGCCAACGTCCTGACTTTC
TRBV4-1	NA	TRBD2	TRBJ2-1	CASSQDFWPSGSYNEQFF	TGCGCCAGCAGCCAAGATTTTTGGCCTAGCGGGTCCTACAATGAGCAGTTCTTC
TRBV25-1	NA	TRBD1	TRBJ1-1	CASSPTGYTEAFF	TGTGCCAGCAGTCCGACAGGGTACACTGAAGCTTTCTTT
TRBV28	NA	TRBD1	TRBJ2-5	CASSFQTGGDGETQYF	TGTGCCAGCAGTTTCCAGACAGGGGGCGACGGTGAGACCCAGTACTTC
TRBV5-8	NA	TRBD2	TRBJ2-4	CASSFGRGSDIQYF	TGTGCCAGCAGCTTCGGGAGGGGTTCCGACATTCAGTACTTC
TRBV18	NA	NA	TRBJ2-7	CASSPSATAEQYF	TGTGCCAGCTCACCAAGTGCCACAGCCGAGCAGTACTTC
TRBV24-1	few	TRBD1	TRBJ1-1	CATSDNRGSEAFF	TGTGCCACCAGTGACAACAGGGGCAGTGAAGCTTTCTTT
TRBV2	NA	TRBD2	TRBJ2-1	CASGTSGYNEQFF	TGTGCCAGCGGGACTAGCGGATACAATGAGCAGTTCTTC
TRBV9	NA	NA	TRBJ2-7	CASSASGYEQYF	TGTGCCAGCAGCGCGTCCGGGTACGAGCAGTACTTC
TRBV21-1	NA	NA	TRBJ1-5	CASSSNEREVRPPNQPQHF	TGTGCCAGCAGCAGCAACGAACGGGAGGTACGCCCCCCCAATCAGCCCCAGCATTTT
TRBV19	few	TRBD2	TRBJ2-3	CASVGRQAGVQDTQYF	TGTGCCAGTGTGGGCCGTCAAGCGGGGGTTCAAGATACGCAGTATTTT
TRBV7-2	once	TRBD2	TRBJ2-7	CASSLFGGGASYEQYF	TGTGCCAGCAGCTTATTCGGCGGGGGGGCCTCCTACGAGCAGTACTTC
TRBV6-5	NA	NA	TRBJ2-7	CASSYPTGEQYF	TGTGCCAGCAGTTACCCGACCGGAGAACAGTACTTC
TRBV7-3	once	NA	TRBJ2-3	CASSEGVGSQYF	TGTGCCAGCAGCGAAGGGGTGGGCTCGCAGTATTTT
TRBV5-6	NA	NA	TRBJ2-7	CASSLGQEGSYF	TGTGCCAGCAGCTTGGGGCAGGAGGGGTCGTACTTC
TRBV11-1	NA	TRBD2	TRBJ2-5	CASSVGLAEETQYF	TGTGCCAGCAGCGTGGGACTAGCGGAAGAGACCCAGTACTTC
TRBV6-4	once	TRBD1	TRBJ1-1	CASSRGQTNTEAFF	TGTGCCAGCAGCAGGGGGCAGACTAACACTGAAGCTTTCTTT
TRBV7-9	NA	NA	TRBJ2-3	CASRPPGVTDTQYF	TGTGCCAGCAGGCCTCCCGGGGTCACAGATACGCAGTATTTT
TRBV29-1	NA	NA	TRBJ2-1	CSVGINEQFF	TGCAGCGTTGGTATAAATGAGCAGTTCTTC
TRBV5-4	few	NA	TRBJ2-2	CASSAVTGELFF	TGTGCCAGCAGCGCGGTCACCGGGGAGCTGTTTTTT
TRBV6-1	NA	TRBD1	TRBJ2-7	CASSVLGTVGNYEQYF	TGTGCCAGCAGTGTTTTAGGGACAGTTGGGAACTACGAGCAGTACTTC
TRBV21-1	NA	NA	TRBJ2-7	CASSNRAWGGRTYEQYF	TGTGCCAGCAGCAACCGGGCTTGGGGAGGGAGGACCTACGAGCAGTACTTC
TRBV28	NA	NA	TRBJ1-2	CASSSPGGLYGYTF	TGTGCCAGCAGTTCACCGGGAGGGCTCTATGGCTACACCTTC
TRBV27	NA	TRBD1	TRBJ1-5	CASRGTGGSNQPQHF	TGTGCCAGCAGGGGGACAGGGGGGAGCAATCAGCCCCAGCATTTT
TRBV7-8	NA	NA	TRBJ1-1	CASSLAQGEAFF	TGTGCCAGCAGCTTAGCACAGGGTGAAGCTTTCTTT
TRBV9	NA	NA	TRBJ2-5	CASSVEGGTQYF	TGTGCCAGCAGCGTAGAGGGAGGGACCCAGTACTTC
TRBV2	NA	NA	TRBJ1-2	CASRVTRSRYGYTF	TGTGCCAGCAGAGTGACCCGGAGTCGATATGGCTACACCTTC
TRBV11-2	NA	NA	TRBJ2-1	CASSLGGRGGMDEQFF	TGTGCCAGCAGCTTAGGTGGACGCGGAGGAATGGATGAGCAGTTCTTC
TRBV29-1	few	TRBD1	TRBJ2-7	CSVGQGAPYEQYF	TGCAGCGTTGGACAGGGGGCGCCTTACGAGCAGTACTTC
TRBV5-1	NA	TRBD1	TRBJ2-7	CASSKTGGLDEQYF	TGCGCCAGCAGCAAAACAGGGGGTTTAGACGAGCAGTACTTC
TRBV9	NA	NA	TRBJ2-7	CASSVGQVSLVEQYF	TGTGCCAGCAGCGTAGGACAGGTCTCCCTAGTTGAGCAGTACTTC
TRBV5-1	NA	TRBD1	TRBJ2-4	CASSLAGGWGMNIQYF	TGCGCCAGCAGCCTTGCAGGGGGCTGGGGGATGAACATTCAGTACTTC
TRBV7-9	once	TRBD1	TRBJ1-6	CASSLMTGNSPLHF	TGTGCCAGCAGCTTAATGACAGGGAATTCACCCCTCCACTTT
TRBV2	NA	NA	TRBJ1-1	CASRRRQGPTEAFF	TGTGCCAGCAGGAGGCGCCAGGGGCCCACTGAAGCTTTCTTT
TRBV5-8	NA	TRBD1	TRBJ1-5	CASSKGQGVRQPQHF	TGTGCCAGCAGCAAAGGACAGGGGGTACGTCAGCCCCAGCATTTT
TRBV12-3/TRBV12-4	NA	TRBD1	TRBJ2-7	CASSLTGGNEQYF	TGTGCCAGCAGCCTAACAGGGGGCAACGAGCAGTACTTC
TRBV7-8	NA	NA	TRBJ2-7	CASSLREYTYEQYF	TGTGCCAGCAGCTTAAGGGAGTATACCTACGAGCAGTACTTC
TRBV28	NA	TRBD1	TRBJ1-5	CASRNRGQGNQPQHF	TGTGCCAGCAGGAACAGGGGGCAGGGCAATCAGCCCCAGCATTTT
TRBV15	NA	NA	TRBJ1-6	CATSRERSSYNSPLHF	TGTGCCACCAGCAGAGAACGGAGCTCCTATAATTCACCCCTCCACTTT
TRBV27	NA	NA	TRBJ2-1	CASSQTTGTEQFF	TGTGCCAGCAGTCAGACTACCGGGACAGAGCAGTTCTTC
TRBV27	NA	TRBD2	TRBJ2-7	CASSNGGGGLWEQYF	TGTGCCAGCAGCAACGGTGGGGGGGGATTGTGGGAGCAGTACTTC
TRBV28	NA	TRBD2	TRBJ2-3	CAIRTSGADTQYF	TGTGCCATCAGGACTAGCGGGGCCGATACGCAGTATTTT